A few counts support the clone carrying this T cell receptor (beta chain). The data were obtained in a study of blood T cell repertoires in COVID-19. TCRdb's table, derived via immunoSEQ multiplex PCR, lists solely in-frame clones and lacks some. The repertoire consists of about 120,000 clones, with roughly 82% occurring once and the leading ten covering 9.5% to 13%. CDR1 and CDR2 from the germline V gene are SGHNT and YYREEE (reference sequence). V gave up 4 bases and J gave up 5 bases; unmatched junction bases: 11. This CDR3 has 15 residues. The chain has TRBV5-4 and TRBJ2-7, with TRBD1 identical over 8 bases. The receptor was isolated from a human donor in a cohort sampled during active COVID-19. Sequencing was performed on peripheral blood. The CDR3 here is CASSPRQGPFDEQYF. CDR3 sequence (DNA): TGTGCCAGCAGCCCCCGACAGGGGCCCTTTGACGAGCAGTACTTC.